The subject of this entry is one T cell receptor (beta chain). Its antigen is unknown. This specimen belongs to a study of cytomegalovirus exposure and HLA in healthy donors. Use of 60 Vbeta and 13 Jbeta primers characterized the PCR. Produced via immunoSEQ multiplex PCR; TCRdb's table is partial and in-frame only. The data contain around 170,000 clones, 81% of them seen just once; the ten biggest clones take up around 4%. Study-wide findings and caveats: Sequencing depth across donors, presence/absence analyses assumed, was roughly uniform.

Looked up from germline, CDR1 is SGHAT and CDR2 is FQNNGV. The CDR3 sequence is 9 residues long. V was trimmed by 7 bases and J by 10 bases, leaving 7 bases between them. V usage is TRBV11-2 and J usage is TRBJ2-5; D is undetermined. This TCR derives from a man aged 45-60 years in good health and CMV-seronegative. Sequencing was carried out using PBMCs. The CDR3 sequence: CASTTCQYF. Here the CDR3 DNA reads TGTGCCAGCACCACTTGCCAGTACTTC.